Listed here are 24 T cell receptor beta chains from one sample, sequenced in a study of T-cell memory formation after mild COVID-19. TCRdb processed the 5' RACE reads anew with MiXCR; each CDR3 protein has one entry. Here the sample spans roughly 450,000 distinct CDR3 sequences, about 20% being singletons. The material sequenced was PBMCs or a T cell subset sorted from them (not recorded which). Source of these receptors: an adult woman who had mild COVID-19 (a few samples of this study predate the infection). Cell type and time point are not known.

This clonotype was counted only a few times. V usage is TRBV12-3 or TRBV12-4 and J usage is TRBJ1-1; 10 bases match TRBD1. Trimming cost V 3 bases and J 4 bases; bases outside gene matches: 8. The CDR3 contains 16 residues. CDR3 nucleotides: TGTGCCAGCAGTTTTGGGACAGGGGCCGGCGTCACTGAAGCTTTCTTT. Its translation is CASSFGTGAGVTEAFF.

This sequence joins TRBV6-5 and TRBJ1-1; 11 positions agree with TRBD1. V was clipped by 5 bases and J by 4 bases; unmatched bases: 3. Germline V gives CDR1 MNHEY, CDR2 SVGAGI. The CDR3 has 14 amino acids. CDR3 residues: CASSTDRGLTEAFF. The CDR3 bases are TGTGCCAGCAGTACGGACAGGGGGCTCACTGAAGCTTTCTTT.

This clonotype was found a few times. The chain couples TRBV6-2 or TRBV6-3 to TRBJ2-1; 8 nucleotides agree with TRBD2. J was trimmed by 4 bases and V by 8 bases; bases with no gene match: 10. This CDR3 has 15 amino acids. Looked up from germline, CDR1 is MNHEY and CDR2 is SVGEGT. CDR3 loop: CASSGGVGRYNEQFF. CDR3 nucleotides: TGTGCCAGCTCGGGGGGGGTCGGGAGGTACAATGAGCAGTTCTTC.

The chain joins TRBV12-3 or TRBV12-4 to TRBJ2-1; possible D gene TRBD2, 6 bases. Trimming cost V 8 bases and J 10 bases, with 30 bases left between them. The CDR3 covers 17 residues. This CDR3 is CASGLTTGTHRRGEQFF. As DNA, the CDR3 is TGTGCCAGCGGACTTACCACGGGGACTCACCGTCGAGGCGAGCAGTTCTTC.

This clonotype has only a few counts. CDR3 region: CASSLRARGRTSGANVLTF. The CDR3, as DNA: TGTGCCAGCAGCTTAAGGGCCCGGGGAAGGACCTCTGGGGCCAACGTCCTGACTTTC. The V call is TRBV7-3, the J call TRBJ2-6, with D possibly being TRBD2 (5 bases). The CDR3 is 19 residues long. Germline-derived CDR1 and CDR2 are SGHTA and FQGTGA. Deletions cut 1 base from V and 0 bases from J, with 16 bases between.

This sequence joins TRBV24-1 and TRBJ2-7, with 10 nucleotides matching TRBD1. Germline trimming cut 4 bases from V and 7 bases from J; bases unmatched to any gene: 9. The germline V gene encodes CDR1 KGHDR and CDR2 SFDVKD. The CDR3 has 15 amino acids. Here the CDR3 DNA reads TGTGCCACCAGTGACCCGGGACAGGGGATCGAGGAGCAGTACTTC. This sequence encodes CATSDPGQGIEEQYF.

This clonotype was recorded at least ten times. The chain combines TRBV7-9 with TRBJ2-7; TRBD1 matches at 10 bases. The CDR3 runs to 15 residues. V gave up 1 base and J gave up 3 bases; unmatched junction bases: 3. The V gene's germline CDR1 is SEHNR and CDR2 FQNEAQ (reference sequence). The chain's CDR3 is CASSLGDRGYYEQYF. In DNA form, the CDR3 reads TGTGCCAGCAGCTTAGGGGACAGGGGATACTACGAGCAGTACTTC.

This chain's CDR3 is CASSQGVDSGSPGELFF. The DNA of the CDR3 is TGTGCCAGCAGCCAAGGGGTGGACTCAGGCAGCCCCGGGGAGCTGTTTTTT. The chain joins TRBV4-2 to TRBJ2-2, with D possibly TRBD2 on 5 matching bases. Per germline, CDR1 LGHNA and CDR2 YNFKEQ. The V end lost 1 base, the J end lost 6 bases, and 18 bases lay between the germline ends. The CDR3 totals 17 residues.

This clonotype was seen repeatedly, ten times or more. The DNA of the CDR3 is TGTGCCACCAGTGATTCCCTAGGGTACGAGCAGTACTTC. It is translated as CATSDSLGYEQYF. The gene calls are TRBV24-1 and TRBJ2-7; D not resolved. In germline, CDR1 is KGHDR, CDR2 SFDVKD. The CDR3 consists of 13 residues. Deletions cut 2 bases from V and 4 bases from J, with 8 bases between.

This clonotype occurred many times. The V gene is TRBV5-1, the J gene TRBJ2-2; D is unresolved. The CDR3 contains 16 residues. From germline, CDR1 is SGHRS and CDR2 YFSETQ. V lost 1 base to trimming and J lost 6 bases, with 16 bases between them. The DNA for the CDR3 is TGCGCCAGCAGCTTGAATGCAGGTGCCGTTGCCGGGGAGCTGTTTTTT. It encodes CASSLNAGAVAGELFF.

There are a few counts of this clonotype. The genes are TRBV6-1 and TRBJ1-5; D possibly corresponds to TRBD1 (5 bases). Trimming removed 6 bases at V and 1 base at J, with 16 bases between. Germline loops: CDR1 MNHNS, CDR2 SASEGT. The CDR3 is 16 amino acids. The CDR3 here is CASSLLGESSNQPQHF. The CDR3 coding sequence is TGTGCCAGCAGCCTCTTGGGGGAGTCAAGCAATCAGCCCCAGCATTTT.

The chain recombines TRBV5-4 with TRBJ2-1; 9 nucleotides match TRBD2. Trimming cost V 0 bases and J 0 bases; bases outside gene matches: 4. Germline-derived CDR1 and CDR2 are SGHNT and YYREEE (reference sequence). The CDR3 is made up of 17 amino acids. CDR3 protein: CASSLGGLAGSYNEQFF. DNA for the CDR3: TGTGCCAGCAGCTTGGGGGGACTAGCTGGCTCCTACAATGAGCAGTTCTTC.

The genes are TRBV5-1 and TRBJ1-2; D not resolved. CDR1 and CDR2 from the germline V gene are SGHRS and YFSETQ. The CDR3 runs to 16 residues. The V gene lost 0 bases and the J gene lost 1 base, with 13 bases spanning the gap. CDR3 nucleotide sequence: TGCGCCAGCAGCTTGGCCTATAGGCGGAATAACTATGGCTACACCTTC. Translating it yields CASSLAYRRNNYGYTF.

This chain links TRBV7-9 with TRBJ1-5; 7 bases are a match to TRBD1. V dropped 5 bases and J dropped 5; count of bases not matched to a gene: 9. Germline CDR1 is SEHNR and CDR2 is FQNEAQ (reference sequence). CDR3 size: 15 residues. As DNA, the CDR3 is TGTGCCAGCAGCCCCACAGGGGCTCCAGATCAGCCCCAGCATTTT. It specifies CASSPTGAPDQPQHF.

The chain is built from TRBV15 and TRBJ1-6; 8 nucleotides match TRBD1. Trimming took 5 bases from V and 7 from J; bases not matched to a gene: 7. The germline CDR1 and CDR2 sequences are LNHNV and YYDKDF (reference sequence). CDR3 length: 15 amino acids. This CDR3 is CATSEKQGANSPLHF. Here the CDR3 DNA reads TGTGCCACCAGCGAGAAGCAGGGGGCGAATTCACCCCTCCACTTT.

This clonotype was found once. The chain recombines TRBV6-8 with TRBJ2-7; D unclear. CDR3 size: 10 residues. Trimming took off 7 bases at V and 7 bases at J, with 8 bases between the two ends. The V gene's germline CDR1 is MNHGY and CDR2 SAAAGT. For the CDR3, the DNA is TGTGCCAGCAATCCCAGTGAGCAGTACGTC. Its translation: CASNPSEQYV.

CDR3 sequence (DNA): TGCGCCAGCAGCTCGGGACTCCGCTACAATGAGCAGTTCTTC. Protein: CASSSGLRYNEQFF. V gene TRBV4-1 combines with J gene TRBJ2-1, with D possibly matching TRBD2 (6 bases). CDR3 length equals 14 residues. Between the trimmed V and J ends, which lost 5 bases and 3 bases, there was a span of 11 bases. Germline values: CDR1 MGHRA, CDR2 YSYEKL.

DNA of the CDR3: TGTGCCAGCAGCGTGACGGTATTGCGGGGGAGCACAGATACGCAGTATTTT. Protein product: CASSVTVLRGSTDTQYF. V and J are TRBV7-6 and TRBJ2-3, with 7 bases identical to TRBD2. V was pared by 5 bases and J by 0 bases, with 11 bases of the junction left unmatched. The V gene's germline CDR1 is SGHVS and CDR2 FNYEAQ. The CDR3 sequence is 17 residues long.

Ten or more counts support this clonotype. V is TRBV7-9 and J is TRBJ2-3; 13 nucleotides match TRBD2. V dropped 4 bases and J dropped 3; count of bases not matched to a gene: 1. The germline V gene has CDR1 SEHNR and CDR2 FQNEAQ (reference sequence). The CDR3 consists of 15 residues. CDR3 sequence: CASSSTSGRTDTQYF. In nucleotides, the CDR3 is TGTGCCAGCAGCTCGACTAGCGGGAGGACAGATACGCAGTATTTT.

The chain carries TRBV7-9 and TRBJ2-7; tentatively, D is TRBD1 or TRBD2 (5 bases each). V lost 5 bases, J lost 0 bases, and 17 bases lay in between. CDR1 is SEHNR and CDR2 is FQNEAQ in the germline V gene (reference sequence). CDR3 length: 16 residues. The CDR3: CASSATGTPSSYEQYF. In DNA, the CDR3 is TGTGCCAGCAGCGCCACCGGGACCCCGAGCTCCTACGAGCAGTACTTC.

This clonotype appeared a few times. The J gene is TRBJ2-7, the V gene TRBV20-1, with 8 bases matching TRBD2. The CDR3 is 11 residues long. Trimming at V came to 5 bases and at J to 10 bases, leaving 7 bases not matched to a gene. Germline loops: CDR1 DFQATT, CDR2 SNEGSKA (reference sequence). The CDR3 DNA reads TGCAGTGCTGACGGGACTAGAGAACAGTACTTC. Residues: CSADGTREQYF.

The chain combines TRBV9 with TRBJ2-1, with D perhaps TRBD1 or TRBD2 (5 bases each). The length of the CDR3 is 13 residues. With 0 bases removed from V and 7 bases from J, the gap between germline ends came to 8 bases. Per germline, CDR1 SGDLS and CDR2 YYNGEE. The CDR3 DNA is TGTGCCAGCAGCGTAGGGGACGAAAATGAGCAGTTCTTC. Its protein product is CASSVGDENEQFF.

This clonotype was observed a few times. CDR3 bases: TGTGCCAGCAGTTACGGCGAGGACAGGCAATACGAGCAGTACTTC. This codes for CASSYGEDRQYEQYF. This chain joins TRBV6-2 or TRBV6-3 and TRBJ2-7, with 7 bases fitting TRBD1. Per the germline V gene, CDR1 is MNHEY and CDR2 is SVGEGT. With V trimmed by 2 bases and J by 4 bases, 8 bases remained unmatched. The CDR3 runs 15 residues.

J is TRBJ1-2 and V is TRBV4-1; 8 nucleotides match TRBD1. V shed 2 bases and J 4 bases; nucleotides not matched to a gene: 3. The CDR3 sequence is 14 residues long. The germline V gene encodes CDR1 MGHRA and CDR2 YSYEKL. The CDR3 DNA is TGCGCCAGCAGCCAATTAACAGGGGGCTATGGCTACACCTTC. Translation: CASSQLTGGYGYTF.